The clone carrying this T cell receptor (beta chain) turned up a few times. Its antigen is currently unknown. These data come from a study of post-analysis software for immune sequencing data. Study overall: The courses of disease that were included comprised relapsing-remitting, secondary progressive and progressive-relapsing multiple sclerosis.

Study outcomes and limitations: Under the F measure, samples that were prepared in one batch clustered strongly together.

Unique molecular identifiers were present in the TCR beta cDNA libraries. TCRdb itself ran the PCR reads through MiXCR, one entry per CDR3 protein. The table includes roughly 400,000 distinct CDR3 sequences, approximately 42% detected once. This sequence was found in a girl aged 2-10 years with multiple sclerosis. Material: blood.

The CDR3 protein is CASSDRGNTDTQYF. The CDR3 coding sequence is TGTGCCAGCAGTGACCGGGGAAACACAGATACGCAGTATTTT. The V call is TRBV12-3 or TRBV12-4, the J call TRBJ2-3; TRBD2 is a possible D gene (5 bases). This CDR3 comprises 14 residues. V was shortened by 5 bases and J by 2 bases, with 11 bases between the two germline ends.